Here is one T cell receptor (beta chain) with its context. The germline V gene has CDR1 SGHTA and CDR2 FQGNSA. V was clipped by 4 bases and J by 3 bases, with 10 bases between them. The CDR3 loop spans 14 amino acids. This sample is part of a study of blood T cell repertoires in COVID-19. In the study's own analysis: Reference gene primer amplification in the assay estimated nucleated cell counts. The data were produced by immunoSEQ multiplex PCR, yet TCRdb's version contains in-frame clones alone and is incomplete. That table furnishes V, J and clone size, whereas the DNA furnished D and trimming. This sample has 150,000 to 200,000 clones, with around 82% found just once.

Sequenced input: peripheral blood. The J gene is TRBJ1-5, the V gene TRBV7-2; D not certain. The receptor's source is an elderly man with COVID-19, enrolled during active disease. CDR3 sequence reads: CASSSGSINQPQHF. The CDR3 nucleotides read TGTGCCAGCAGCTCGGGGAGTATCAATCAGCCCCAGCATTTT.